This T cell receptor beta chain came from a study of post-analysis software for immune sequencing data. Overall study context: Some patients lacked subtype; others had relapsing-remitting, secondary progressive or progressive-relapsing disease. Study results and limitations: Four or five TRBV segments, including TRBV5-6, TRBV5-1 and TRBV20-1, were more frequent in patients than controls. Normalized Chao1 diversity was significantly reduced in patients versus controls. F measure grouped same-batch samples tightly together.

Unique molecular identifiers had been added to the TCR beta cDNA libraries. The source material, about 0.9 to 11 million T cells, gave rise to 500,000 or so cDNA molecules. MiXCR, applied by TCRdb to the PCR reads, yields one record per CDR3 protein. The table includes about 820,000 distinct CDR3 sequences, about 57% detected once. Germline CDR1 reads SGHRS; CDR2 reads YFSETQ. The CDR3 covers 14 residues. In the case of this clonotype: No antigen is known for it. One end of the junction varies from germline; a read error may be responsible.

The TCR originated in a girl aged 10 to 17 with multiple sclerosis. The sample taken for sequencing was blood. The J gene is TRBJ2-1, the V gene TRBV5-1, with D perhaps TRBD2 (6 bases). The CDR3 spells CASSLASAYNEQFF. CDR3 bases: TGTGCCAGCAGTTTGGCTAGCGCTTACAATGAGCAGTTCTTC. Based on the CDR3 plus reference TRBV5-1 and TRBJ2-1, the full variable domain is KAGVTQTPRYLIKTRGQQVTLSCSPISGHRSVSWYQQTPGQGLQFLFEYFSETQRNKGNFPGRFSGRQFSNSRSEMNVSTLELGDSALYLCASSLASAYNEQFFGPGTRLTVL.